These T cell receptor beta chains were read from a single sample in a study of T cell responses to AZD1222 COVID-19 vaccine. The method was immunoSEQ multiplex PCR; TCRdb's version includes in-frame clones alone and lacks a portion of them. The repertoire includes about 140,000 clones, 75% to 90% of them detected once, and around 1.6% sits in the top ten. This specimen was peripheral blood, taken 28 days after the second AZD1222 dose. The receptors derive from an adult who received the AZD1222 COVID-19 vaccine. CDR3s include the opening cysteine and the closing phenylalanine or tryptophan. The D gene is left open where the match is weak. For some rows the clone size is stated as once, few or many, or as a class when expanded; others skip it.

V gene	clone size	CDR3 length	D gene	J gene	CDR3 DNA	CDR3 protein
TRBV7-3	once	14	.	TRBJ1-6	TGTGCCAGCAGCTCCGGGACTCCGGATTCACCCCTCCACTTT	CASSSGTPDSPLHF
TRBV28	.	13	.	TRBJ2-7	TGTGCCAGCAGCTTGCGTGTGGGCTACGAGCAGTACTTC	CASSLRVGYEQYF
TRBV5-4	.	14	.	TRBJ2-3	TGTGCCAGCAGCTTGGAGGTCCGCACAGATACGCAGTATTTT	CASSLEVRTDTQYF
TRBV19	few	15	.	TRBJ2-6	TGTGCCAGTAGTAAAGACACACCTGGGGCCAACGTCCTGACTTTC	CASSKDTPGANVLTF
TRBV7-8	.	14	.	TRBJ1-2	TGTGCCAGCAGCTTAGCGCTCCAGGGAGATGGCTACACCTTC	CASSLALQGDGYTF
TRBV30	.	16	.	TRBJ1-3	TGTGCCTGGAGTGTAAAGAGCCGGAGCTCTGGAAACACCATATATTTT	CAWSVKSRSSGNTIYF
TRBV2	.	14	TRBD1	TRBJ1-5	TGTGCCAGCAGTGAGCAGGGGGGGAATCAGCCCCAGCATTTT	CASSEQGGNQPQHF
TRBV24-1	.	16	TRBD1	TRBJ2-2	TGTGCCACCAGTGACTCCGCGCGGACAGGGACCGGGGAGCTGTTTTTT	CATSDSARTGTGELFF
TRBV6-5	.	14	TRBD1	TRBJ1-5	TGTGCCAGCAGTTACGGGACAGGGTATCAGCCCCAGCATTTT	CASSYGTGYQPQHF
TRBV6-5	.	15	.	TRBJ1-4	TGTGCCAGCGGGTGGGGAAGGGGGGGTAATGAAAAACTGTTTTTT	CASGWGRGGNEKLFF
TRBV6-5	.	14	TRBD1	TRBJ1-2	TGTGCCAGCAGTTACACCGGGACAGGGCATGGCTACACCTTC	CASSYTGTGHGYTF
TRBV5-4	.	14	TRBD2	TRBJ2-3	TGTGCCAGCAGCGGGGGGGACCGCACAGATACGCAGTATTTT	CASSGGDRTDTQYF
TRBV28	.	16	TRBD2	TRBJ2-5	TGTGCCAGCAGTTTACCCGCGGGGGGACTCCAAGAGACCCAGTACTTC	CASSLPAGGLQETQYF
TRBV5-8	.	15	TRBD1	TRBJ1-1	TGTGCCAGCAGCTCGCATGAGACAGGGGTTCCTGAAGCTTTCTTT	CASSSHETGVPEAFF
TRBV4-2	.	15	.	TRBJ1-1	TGTGCCAGCAGCCAAGAAGGGGCCGGTGACACTGAAGCTTTCTTT	CASSQEGAGDTEAFF
TRBV28	.	13	.	TRBJ1-4	TGTGCCAGCAGGCGGGGGCGTGATGAAAAACTGTTTTTT	CASRRGRDEKLFF
TRBV18	.	17	.	TRBJ2-3	TGTGCCAGCTCACCGCAGCTCGGGAACCAAGGTACAGATACGCAGTATTTT	CASSPQLGNQGTDTQYF
TRBV10-3	.	14	TRBD1	TRBJ2-5	TGTGCCATCAGTGAGCCAGGGGGCCTCGAGACCCAGTACTTC	CAISEPGGLETQYF
TRBV5-5	.	14	.	TRBJ1-5	TGTGCCAGCAGCTTGGTCCATAGCAATCAGCCCCAGCATTTT	CASSLVHSNQPQHF
TRBV2	.	15	TRBD1	TRBJ1-2	TGTGCCAGCAGATTAAGGACAGGGATTAACTATGGCTACACCTTC	CASRLRTGINYGYTF
TRBV10-2	.	13	TRBD1	TRBJ1-1	TGCGCCAGCGGCCTAATACAGGGGAGTGAAGCTTTCTTT	CASGLIQGSEAFF
TRBV28	.	14	.	TRBJ2-1	TGTGCCAGCAGCCTTCGGGGACCCTACAATGAGCAGTTCTTC	CASSLRGPYNEQFF
TRBV5-5	.	15	TRBD1	TRBJ1-2	TGTGCCAGCAGTTGGGACAGCGCTATCAACTATGGCTACACCTTC	CASSWDSAINYGYTF
TRBV3-1/TRBV3-2	.	14	.	TRBJ1-1	TGTGCCAGCAGCCAAGGGACCCCGGGATCCCAAGCTTTCTTT	CASSQGTPGSQAFF
TRBV3-1/TRBV3-2	.	15	TRBD1	TRBJ1-6	TGTGCCAGCAGTCAAGGGGACAGGGGCAATTCACCCCTCCACTTT	CASSQGDRGNSPLHF
TRBV9	once	14	TRBD1	TRBJ1-1	TGTGCCAGCAGCGCCACGGGACAGAGCACTGAAGCTTTCTTT	CASSATGQSTEAFF
TRBV28	.	14	.	TRBJ1-5	TGTGCCAGCAGGACCATGGGCGGTTATCAGCCCCAGCATTTT	CASRTMGGYQPQHF
TRBV30	.	15	.	TRBJ2-2	TGTGCCTGGAGTGTAAAAGGGAGGAACACCGGGGAGCTGTTTTTT	CAWSVKGRNTGELFF
TRBV6-1	few	15	.	TRBJ1-5	TGTGCCAGCAGTGAGGACAGCTTTAGCAATCAGCCCCAGCATTTT	CASSEDSFSNQPQHF
TRBV29-1	.	13	.	TRBJ1-2	TGCAGCGTTGATTGGGGCGCTAACTATGGCTACACCTTC	CSVDWGANYGYTF
TRBV29-1	.	12	.	TRBJ1-1	TGCAGCGTTGGAAACACCGTGGCTGAAGCTTTCTTT	CSVGNTVAEAFF
TRBV5-1	.	18	.	TRBJ1-1	TGCGCCAGCAGCCTCCGCCCCGGGGTAACCGCGATAAACACTGAAGCTTTCTTT	CASSLRPGVTAINTEAFF
TRBV29-1	.	13	.	TRBJ2-5	TGCAGCGTCCTGAAGGGCGGGGTAGAGACCCAGTACTTC	CSVLKGGVETQYF
TRBV6-5	.	14	.	TRBJ1-3	TGTGCCAGCGAACAGGGTATCCCTGGAAACACCATATATTTT	CASEQGIPGNTIYF
TRBV7-2	.	15	.	TRBJ1-5	TGTGCCAGCAGCCGCAGGGAAGGTTGGGATCAGCCCCAGCATTTT	CASSRREGWDQPQHF
TRBV2	few	13	TRBD1	TRBJ1-1	TGTGCCAGCTCGACAGGGGGCGTCGCTGAAGCTTTCTTT	CASSTGGVAEAFF
TRBV30	.	16	.	TRBJ1-2	TGTGCCTGGAGTCTTATCCCGGGACTACTGTCCTATGGCTACACCTTC	CAWSLIPGLLSYGYTF
TRBV10-1	.	17	.	TRBJ2-1	TGCGCCAGCAGTAAGTTGGGGGTAATTAGCTCCTACAATGAGCAGTTCTTC	CASSKLGVISSYNEQFF
TRBV4-1	.	15	.	TRBJ2-1	TGCGCCAGCAGCCAAGTCGGGGTGTCCTACAATGAGCAGTTCTTC	CASSQVGVSYNEQFF
TRBV9	.	15	TRBD2	TRBJ2-3	TGTGCCAGCAGCGGACTAGCGGGGGCCACAGATACGCAGTATTTT	CASSGLAGATDTQYF
TRBV7-2	.	16	TRBD1	TRBJ1-1	TGTGCCAGCAATCGAGGGGGAGGGGGCATGAACACTGAAGCTTTCTTT	CASNRGGGGMNTEAFF
TRBV30	.	13	.	TRBJ1-3	TGTGCCTGGCGTACAGACTCTGGAAACACCATATATTTT	CAWRTDSGNTIYF
TRBV18	.	13	.	TRBJ2-5	TGTGCCAGCTCACCATCCCCAAAAGAGACCCAGTACTTC	CASSPSPKETQYF
TRBV7-2	.	12	.	TRBJ2-3	TGTGCCAGCAGCTTAGTCCCAGATACGCAGTATTTT	CASSLVPDTQYF
TRBV11-2	.	14	TRBD1	TRBJ1-4	TGTGCCAGCAGCCGTCAGGGGGTTGGTGAAAAACTGTTTTTT	CASSRQGVGEKLFF
TRBV7-2	once	14	.	TRBJ2-5	TGTGCCAGCAACAAGATGGGGGCCCAAGAGACCCAGTACTTC	CASNKMGAQETQYF
TRBV6-6	few	14	TRBD1	TRBJ1-1	TGTGCCAGCAGGACGACAGGGGGTGGGGCTGAAGCTTTCTTT	CASRTTGGGAEAFF
TRBV9	.	14	.	TRBJ2-1	TGTGCCAGCAGCGTAGCCGGGAGATACAATGAGCAGTTCTTC	CASSVAGRYNEQFF